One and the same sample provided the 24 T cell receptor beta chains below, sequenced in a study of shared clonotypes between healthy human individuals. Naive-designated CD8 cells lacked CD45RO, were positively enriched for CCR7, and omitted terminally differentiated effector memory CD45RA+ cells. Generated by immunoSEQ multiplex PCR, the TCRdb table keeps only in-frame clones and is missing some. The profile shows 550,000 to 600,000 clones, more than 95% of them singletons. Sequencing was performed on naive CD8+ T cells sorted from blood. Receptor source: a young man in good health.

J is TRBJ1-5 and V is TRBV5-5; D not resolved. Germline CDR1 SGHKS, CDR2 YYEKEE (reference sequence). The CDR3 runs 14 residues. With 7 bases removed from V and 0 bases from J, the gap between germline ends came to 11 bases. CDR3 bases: TGTGCCAGCGCACGCCTAAATAGCAATCAGCCCCAGCATTTT. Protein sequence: CASARLNSNQPQHF.

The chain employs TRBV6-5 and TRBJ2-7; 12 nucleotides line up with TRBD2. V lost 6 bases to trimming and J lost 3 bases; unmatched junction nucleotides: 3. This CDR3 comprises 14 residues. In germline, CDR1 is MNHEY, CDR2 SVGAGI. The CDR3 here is CASRTSGSFYEQYF. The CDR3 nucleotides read TGTGCCAGCAGGACTAGCGGGAGTTTCTACGAGCAGTACTTC.

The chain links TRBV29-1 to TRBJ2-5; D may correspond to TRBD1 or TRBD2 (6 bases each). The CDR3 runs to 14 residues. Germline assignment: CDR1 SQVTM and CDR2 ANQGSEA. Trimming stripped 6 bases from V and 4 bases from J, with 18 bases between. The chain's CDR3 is CSVARVGGRETQYF. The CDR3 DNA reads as TGCAGCGTGGCCAGGGTGGGGGGCAGAGAGACCCAGTACTTC.

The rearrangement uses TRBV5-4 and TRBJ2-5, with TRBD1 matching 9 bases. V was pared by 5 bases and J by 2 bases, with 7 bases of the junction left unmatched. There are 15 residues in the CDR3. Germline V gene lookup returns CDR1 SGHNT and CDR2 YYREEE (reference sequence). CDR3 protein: CASRSIDRGQETQYF. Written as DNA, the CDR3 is TGTGCCAGCAGGTCGATCGACAGGGGGCAAGAGACCCAGTACTTC. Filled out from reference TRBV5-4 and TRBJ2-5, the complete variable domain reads ETGVTQSPTHLIKTRGQQVTLRCSSQSGHNTVSWYQQALGQGPQFIFQYYREEENGRGNFPPRFSGLQFPNYSSELNVNALELDDSALYLCASRSIDRGQETQYFGPGTRLLVL.

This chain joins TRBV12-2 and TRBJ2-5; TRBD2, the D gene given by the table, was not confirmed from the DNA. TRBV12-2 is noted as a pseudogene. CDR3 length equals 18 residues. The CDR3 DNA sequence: TGTGCAAGTCGCTTAGGGGGGAGCGGGAGACGGAAAACGGAGACCCAGTACTTC. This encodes CASRLGGSGRRKTETQYF.

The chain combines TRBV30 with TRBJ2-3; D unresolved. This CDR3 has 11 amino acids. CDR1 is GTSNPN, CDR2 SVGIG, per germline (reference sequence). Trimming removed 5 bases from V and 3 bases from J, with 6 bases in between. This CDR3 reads CAWGATDTQYF. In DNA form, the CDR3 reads TGTGCCTGGGGTGCTACAGATACGCAGTATTTT.

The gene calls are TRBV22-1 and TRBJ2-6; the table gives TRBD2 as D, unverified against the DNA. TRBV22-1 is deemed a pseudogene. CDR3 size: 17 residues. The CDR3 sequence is CPGRTRSEQSRANVLTF. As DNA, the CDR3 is TGTCCTGGGAGAACTCGTAGCGAACAAAGTCGGGCCAACGTCCTGACTTTC.

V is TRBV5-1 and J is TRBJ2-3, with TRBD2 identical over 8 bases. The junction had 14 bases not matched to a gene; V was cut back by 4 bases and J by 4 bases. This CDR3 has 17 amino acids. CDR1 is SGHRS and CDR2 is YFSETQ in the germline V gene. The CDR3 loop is CASSPRISGSFADTQYF. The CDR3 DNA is TGCGCCAGCAGCCCAAGAATAAGCGGGAGTTTCGCAGATACGCAGTATTTT.

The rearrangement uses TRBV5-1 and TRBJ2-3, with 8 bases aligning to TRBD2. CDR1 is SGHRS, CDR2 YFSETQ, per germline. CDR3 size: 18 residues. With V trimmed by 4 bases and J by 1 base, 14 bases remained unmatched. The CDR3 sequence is CASSNKAIAGRGTDTQYF. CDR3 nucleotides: TGCGCCAGCAGCAATAAGGCCATAGCGGGGAGGGGCACAGATACGCAGTATTTT.

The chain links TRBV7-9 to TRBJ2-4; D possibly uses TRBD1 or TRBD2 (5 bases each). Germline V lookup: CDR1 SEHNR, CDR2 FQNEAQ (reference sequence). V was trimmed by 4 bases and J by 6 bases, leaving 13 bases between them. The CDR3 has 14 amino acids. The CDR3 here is CASSSGAGGNIQYF. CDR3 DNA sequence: TGTGCCAGCAGCTCCGGGGCTGGCGGAAACATTCAGTACTTC. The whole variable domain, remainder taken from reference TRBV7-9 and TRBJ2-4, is DTGVSQNPRHKITKRGQNVTFRCDPISEHNRLYWYRQTLGQGPEFLTYFQNEAQLEKSRLLSDRFSAERPKGSFSTLEIQRTEQGDSAMYLCASSSGAGGNIQYFGAGTRLSVL.

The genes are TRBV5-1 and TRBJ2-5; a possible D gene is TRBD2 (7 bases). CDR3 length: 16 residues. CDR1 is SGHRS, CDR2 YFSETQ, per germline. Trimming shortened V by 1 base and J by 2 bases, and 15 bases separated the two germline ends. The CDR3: CASSLWGGGRQETQYF. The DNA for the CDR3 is TGCGCCAGCAGCTTGTGGGGGGGCGGCAGACAAGAGACCCAGTACTTC.

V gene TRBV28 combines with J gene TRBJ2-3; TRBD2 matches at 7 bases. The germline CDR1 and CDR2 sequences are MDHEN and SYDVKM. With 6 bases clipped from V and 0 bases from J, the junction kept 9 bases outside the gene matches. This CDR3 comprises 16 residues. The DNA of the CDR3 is TGTGCCAGCAGCTTTTTGTCTAGCGGTAGCACAGATACGCAGTATTTT. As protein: CASSFLSSGSTDTQYF.

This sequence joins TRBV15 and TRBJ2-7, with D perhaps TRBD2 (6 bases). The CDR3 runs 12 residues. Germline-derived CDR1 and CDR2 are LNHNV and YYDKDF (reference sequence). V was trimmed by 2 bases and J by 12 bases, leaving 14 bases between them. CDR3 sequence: CATSRWGLSPYF. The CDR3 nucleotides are TGTGCCACCAGCAGATGGGGACTCTCCCCGTACTTC.

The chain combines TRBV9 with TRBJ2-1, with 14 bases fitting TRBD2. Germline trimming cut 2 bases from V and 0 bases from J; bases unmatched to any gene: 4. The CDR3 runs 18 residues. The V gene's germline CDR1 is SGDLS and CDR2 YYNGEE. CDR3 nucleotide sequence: TGTGCCAGCAGCGTCCGGACTAGCGGGAGGCCCTCCTACAATGAGCAGTTCTTC. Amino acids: CASSVRTSGRPSYNEQFF.

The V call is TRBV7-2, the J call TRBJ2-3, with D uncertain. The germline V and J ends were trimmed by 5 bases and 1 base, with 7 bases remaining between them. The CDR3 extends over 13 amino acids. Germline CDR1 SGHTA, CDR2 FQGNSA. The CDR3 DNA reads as TGTGCCAGCAGCCCACACCGCACAGATACGCAGTATTTT. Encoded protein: CASSPHRTDTQYF.

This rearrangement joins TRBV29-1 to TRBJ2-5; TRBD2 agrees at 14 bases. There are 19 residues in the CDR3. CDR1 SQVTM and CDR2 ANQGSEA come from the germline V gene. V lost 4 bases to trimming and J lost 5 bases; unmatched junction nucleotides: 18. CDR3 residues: CSVAGLAGVFGLLSETQYF. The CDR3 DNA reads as TGCAGCGTTGCGGGACTAGCGGGAGTTTTTGGCTTGTTGTCGGAGACCCAGTACTTC. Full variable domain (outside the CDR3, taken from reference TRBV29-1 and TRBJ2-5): SAVISQKPSRDICQRGTSLTIQCQVDSQVTMMFWYRQQPGQSLTLIATANQGSEATYESGFVIDKFPISRPNLTFSTLTVSNMSPEDSSIYLCSVAGLAGVFGLLSETQYFGPGTRLLVL.

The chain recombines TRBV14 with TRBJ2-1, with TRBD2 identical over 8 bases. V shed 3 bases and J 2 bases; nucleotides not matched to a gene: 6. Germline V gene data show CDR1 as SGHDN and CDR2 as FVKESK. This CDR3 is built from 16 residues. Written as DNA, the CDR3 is TGTGCCAGCAGCCAGTCCGGGGGGGCCGCCTACAATGAGCAGTTCTTC. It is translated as CASSQSGGAAYNEQFF.

DNA of the CDR3: TGTGCCAGCAGCTTAGCCCCGGACCGGGCTCCTGACGAGCAGTACTTC. Encoded protein: CASSLAPDRAPDEQYF. The chain links TRBV7-2 to TRBJ2-7, with no clear D. CDR3 length: 16 amino acids. Germline V CDR1 and CDR2: SGHTA, FQGNSA. Trimming stripped 0 bases from V and 5 bases from J, with 17 bases between.

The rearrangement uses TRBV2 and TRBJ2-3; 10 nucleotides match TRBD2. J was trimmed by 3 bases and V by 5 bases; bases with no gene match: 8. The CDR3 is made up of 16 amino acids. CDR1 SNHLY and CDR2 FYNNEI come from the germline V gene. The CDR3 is CASSLLAGRVTDTQYF. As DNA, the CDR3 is TGTGCCAGCAGTTTACTAGCGGGAAGGGTGACAGATACGCAGTATTTT. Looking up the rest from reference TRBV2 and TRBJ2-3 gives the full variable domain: EPEVTQTPSHQVTQMGQEVILRCVPISNHLYFYWYRQILGQKVEFLVSFYNNEISEKSEIFDDQFSVERPDGSNFTLKIRSTKLEDSAMYFCASSLLAGRVTDTQYFGPGTRLTVL.

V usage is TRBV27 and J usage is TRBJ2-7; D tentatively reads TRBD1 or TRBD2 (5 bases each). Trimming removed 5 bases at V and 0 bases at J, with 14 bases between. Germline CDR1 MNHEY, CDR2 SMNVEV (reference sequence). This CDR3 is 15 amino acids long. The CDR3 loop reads CASSPESGHSYEQYF. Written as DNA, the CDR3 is TGTGCCAGCAGTCCTGAGTCGGGGCACTCCTACGAGCAGTACTTC.

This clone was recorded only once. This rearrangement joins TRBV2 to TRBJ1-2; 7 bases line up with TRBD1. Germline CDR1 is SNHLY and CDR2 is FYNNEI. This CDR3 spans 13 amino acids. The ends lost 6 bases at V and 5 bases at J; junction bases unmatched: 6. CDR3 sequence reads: CASRGTDLYGYTF. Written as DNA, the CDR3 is TGTGCCAGCAGGGGGACAGACCTTTATGGCTACACCTTC.

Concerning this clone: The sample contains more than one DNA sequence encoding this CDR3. In DNA form, the CDR3 reads TGTGCCAGCAGCTTATTCAGTTACGAGCAGTACTTC. Its translation is CASSLFSYEQYF. The chain couples TRBV7-9 to TRBJ2-7, with unresolved D. V lost 2 bases and J 4 bases, leaving 6 bases between the germline ends. The CDR3 length is 12 residues. The germline gives CDR1 SEHNR, CDR2 FQNEAQ (reference sequence). The full variable domain, its missing parts supplied by reference TRBV7-9 and TRBJ2-7, is DTGVSQNPRHKITKRGQNVTFRCDPISEHNRLYWYRQTLGQGPEFLTYFQNEAQLEKSRLLSDRFSAERPKGSFSTLEIQRTEQGDSAMYLCASSLFSYEQYFGPGTRLTVT.

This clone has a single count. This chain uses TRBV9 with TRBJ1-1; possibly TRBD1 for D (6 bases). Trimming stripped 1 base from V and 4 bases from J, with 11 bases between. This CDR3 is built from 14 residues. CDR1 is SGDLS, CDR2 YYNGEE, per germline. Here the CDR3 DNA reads TGTGCCAGCAGCGTATCCGGAGGGGGCACTGAAGCTTTCTTT. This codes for CASSVSGGGTEAFF.

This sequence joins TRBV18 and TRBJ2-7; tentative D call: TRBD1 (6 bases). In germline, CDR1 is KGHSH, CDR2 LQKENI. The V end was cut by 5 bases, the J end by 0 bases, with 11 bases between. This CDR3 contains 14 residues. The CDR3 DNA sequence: TGTGCCAGCTCAGAGACAGGACTCTCCTACGAGCAGTACTTC. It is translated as CASSETGLSYEQYF.